These 8 T cell receptor beta chains came from one sample sequenced in a study of shared clonotypes between healthy human individuals. Clones were read by immunoSEQ multiplex PCR, and TCRdb kept only the in-frame ones, dropping some. The sample includes about 2.1 million clones, 93% seen only once; the top ten take more than 1.5%. Selected positively for CCR7 and CD45RO-negative, naive CD8 cells excluded terminally differentiated effector memory CD45RA+ cells. The sequenced sample was naive CD8+ T cells from PBMCs. The receptors come from a man aged 18-30 years in good health. Some clones in this sample may be carry-over from other donors' samples.

The sample holds a few counts of this clone. The chain has TRBV19 and TRBJ1-2; D unclear. The germline V gene has CDR1 LNHDA and CDR2 SQIVND (reference sequence). The germline V and J ends were trimmed by 7 bases and 3 bases, with 18 bases remaining between them. This CDR3 spans 15 amino acids. Here the CDR3 DNA reads TGTGCCAGTACCCCGAGGAGGGCCATCGACTATGGCTACACCTTC. Protein sequence: CASTPRRAIDYGYTF.

In regard to this clone: Relative to the germline gene, one junction end is altered; a read error may explain this. The chain links TRBV6-1 to TRBJ2-7; D remains unclear. The CDR3 is 14 amino acids. Germline CDR1 reads MNHNS; CDR2 reads SASEGT. This chain's CDR3 is CASSERPSSNEQYF. The CDR3, as DNA: TGTGCCAGCAGTGAACGACCCTCCTCCAACGAGCAGTACTTC.

This chain links TRBV27 with TRBJ2-6; D gene uncertain. This CDR3 has 14 residues. V was shortened by 3 bases and J by 1 base, with 4 bases between the two germline ends. Germline CDR1 reads MNHEY; CDR2 reads SMNVEV (reference sequence). This chain's CDR3 is CASSFMSGANVLTF. The CDR3 DNA reads as TGTGCCAGCAGTTTTATGTCTGGGGCCAACGTCCTGACTTTC.

The chain employs TRBV13 and TRBJ1-4, with D uncertain. The CDR3 spans 15 residues. Germline lookup yields CDR1 PRHDT and CDR2 FYEKMQ (reference sequence). V shed 5 bases and J shed 0 bases, with 10 bases lying between them. CDR3 residues: CASSREGATNEKLFF. Written as DNA, the CDR3 is TGTGCCAGCAGCAGAGAGGGTGCAACTAATGAAAAACTGTTTTTT. The variable domain in full, with the rest retrieved from reference TRBV13 and TRBJ1-4, is AAGVIQSPRHLIKEKRETATLKCYPIPRHDTVYWYQQGPGQDPQFLISFYEKMQSDKGSIPDRFSAQQFSDYHSELNMSSLELGDSALYFCASSREGATNEKLFFGSGTQLSVL.

The chain carries TRBV27 and TRBJ2-6, with D unresolved. Germline CDR1 and CDR2: MNHEY and SMNVEV (reference sequence). Deletions cut 3 bases from V and 0 bases from J, with 6 bases between. The CDR3 consists of 15 residues. CDR3 sequence reads: CASSFFYSGANVLTF. The CDR3, as DNA: TGTGCCAGCAGTTTCTTCTACTCTGGGGCCAACGTCCTGACTTTC. The variable domain in full, completed from reference TRBV27 and TRBJ2-6, reads EAQVTQNPRYLITVTGKKLTVTCSQNMNHEYMSWYRQDPGLGLRQIYYSMNVEVTDKGDVPEGYKVSRKEKRNFPLILESPSPNQTSLYFCASSFFYSGANVLTFGAGSRLTVL.

The V gene is TRBV14, the J gene TRBJ2-3, with D uncertain. Germline CDR1 SGHDN, CDR2 FVKESK. This CDR3 spans 13 amino acids. V dropped 4 bases and J dropped 5 bases, with 10 bases sitting between them. CDR3 sequence (DNA): TGTGCCAGCAGCCGTGGGTACGGAGATACGCAGTATTTT. This encodes CASSRGYGDTQYF.

This rearrangement joins TRBV7-2 to TRBJ2-1; unclear D gene. Trimming removed 4 bases from V and 7 bases from J, with 8 bases in between. The germline gives CDR1 SGHTA, CDR2 FQGNSA. CDR3 length: 12 amino acids. The CDR3 sequence is CASSSMGNEQFF. As DNA, the CDR3 is TGTGCCAGCAGCTCAATGGGGAATGAGCAGTTCTTC.

The J gene is TRBJ2-2, the V gene TRBV27; D gene ambiguous. The V gene's germline CDR1 is MNHEY and CDR2 SMNVEV (reference sequence). CDR3 length equals 14 residues. V was cut by 6 bases and J by 6 bases, with 14 bases left in between. CDR3 in DNA: TGTGCCAGCAGCCGCGACCTTGTTCCCGGGGAGCTGTTTTTT. Residues: CASSRDLVPGELFF.